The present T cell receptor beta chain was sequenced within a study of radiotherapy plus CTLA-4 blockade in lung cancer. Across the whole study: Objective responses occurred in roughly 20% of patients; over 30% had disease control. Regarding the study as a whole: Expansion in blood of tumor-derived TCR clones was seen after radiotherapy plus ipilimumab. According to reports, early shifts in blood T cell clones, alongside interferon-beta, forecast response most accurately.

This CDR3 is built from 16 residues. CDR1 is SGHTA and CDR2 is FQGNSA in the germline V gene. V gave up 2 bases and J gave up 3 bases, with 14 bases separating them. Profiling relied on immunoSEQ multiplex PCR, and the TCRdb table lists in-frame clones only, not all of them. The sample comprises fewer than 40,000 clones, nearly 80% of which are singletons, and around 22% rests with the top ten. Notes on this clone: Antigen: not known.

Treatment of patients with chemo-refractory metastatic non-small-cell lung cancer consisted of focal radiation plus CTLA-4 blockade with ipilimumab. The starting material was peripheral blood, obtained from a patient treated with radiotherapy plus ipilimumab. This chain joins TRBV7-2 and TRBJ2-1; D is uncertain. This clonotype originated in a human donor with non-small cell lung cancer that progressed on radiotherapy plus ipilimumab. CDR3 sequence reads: CASSLPASQVYNEQFF. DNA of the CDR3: TGTGCCAGCAGCTTACCAGCGTCCCAAGTCTACAATGAGCAGTTCTTC.